A single T cell receptor beta chain is shown here with its context. The ends lost 4 bases at V and 9 bases at J; junction bases unmatched: 7. The CDR3 covers 14 residues. Germline lookup yields CDR1 SEHNR and CDR2 FQNEAQ (reference sequence). PCR used 60 Vbeta primers and 13 Jbeta primers. Sequencing was performed with immunoSEQ multiplex PCR; in TCRdb, only in-frame clones are kept and a portion is missing. The sample includes 150,000 to 200,000 clones, roughly 77% of them seen just once. This entry belongs to a study of cytomegalovirus exposure and HLA in healthy donors. The chain combines TRBV7-9 with TRBJ2-1; 9 bases match TRBD2. The sequencing sample was made of PBMCs. The sequence was obtained from a woman between 45 and 60 years old in good health and CMV-seronegative. CDR3 DNA sequence: TGTGCCAGCAGCTCCTCTAGCGGGATTGGTGAGCAGTTCTTC. Translated: CASSSSSGIGEQFF.